This TCR beta chain was captured by sequencing in a study of blood T cell repertoires in COVID-19. The germline CDR1 and CDR2 sequences are MNHEY and SVGAGI. V dropped 7 bases and J dropped 4 bases, with 8 bases sitting between them. The CDR3 sequence is 13 residues long. Libraries were prepared by immunoSEQ multiplex PCR; TCRdb keeps only in-frame clonotypes and omits some of them. The sample has 250,000 to 350,000 clones, approximately 81% seen once; the top ten hold about 2.7%. Specimen: PBMCs or T cells enriched from blood (not recorded which). This receptor was taken from a woman aged 45-60 years who had recovered from COVID-19. The chain has TRBV6-5 and TRBJ1-6; unclear D gene. DNA for the CDR3: TGTGCCAGCACCCGGGGATATAATTCACCCCTCCACTTT. Translation gives CASTRGYNSPLHF.